This T cell receptor beta chain appears in the sequencing data of a study of cytomegalovirus exposure and HLA in healthy donors. The PCR ran on 60 Vbeta and 13 Jbeta primers. Measured with immunoSEQ multiplex PCR; TCRdb has only the in-frame clones, and not every one. The table shows under 90,000 clones, with 65% to 75% occurring only once. V was clipped by 2 bases and J by 6 bases, with 13 bases between them. The V gene's germline CDR1 is SGHTA and CDR2 FQGNSA. The CDR3 runs 14 residues. The TCR was taken from a man between 40 and 49 years old in good health and CMV-seropositive. V and J are TRBV7-2 and TRBJ1-1; D ambiguous. The sequencing sample was made of PBMCs. In DNA, the CDR3 is TGTGCCAGCAGCTTAATGGGCCGCGAAGCTGAAGCTTTCTTT. Protein sequence: CASSLMGREAEAFF.